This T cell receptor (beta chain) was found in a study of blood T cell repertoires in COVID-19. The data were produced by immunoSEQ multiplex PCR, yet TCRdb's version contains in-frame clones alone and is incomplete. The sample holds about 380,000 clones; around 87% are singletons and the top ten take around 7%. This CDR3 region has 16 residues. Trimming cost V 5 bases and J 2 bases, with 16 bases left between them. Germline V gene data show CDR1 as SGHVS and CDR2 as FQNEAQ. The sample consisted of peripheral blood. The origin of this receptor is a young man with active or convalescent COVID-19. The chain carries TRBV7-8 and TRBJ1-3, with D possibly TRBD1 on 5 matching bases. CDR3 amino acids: CASSRIQGTAGNTIYF. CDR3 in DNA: TGTGCCAGCAGCCGGATTCAGGGAACAGCTGGAAACACCATATATTTT.